Detailed here is one TCR beta chain. Its antigen is undetermined. Each donor supplied roughly 9 milliliters of peripheral blood. The use of a sample-barcoded 5' primer and a J-beta primer mix characterized a second PCR of about 6 to 11 cycles. TCRdb called the 5' RACE reads again in MiXCR, with one record for every CDR3 protein. Of hundreds of thousands of distinct CDR3 sequences in the sample, about half are singletons; the top ten hold roughly a third. The trim removed 3 bases at V and 0 bases at J, leaving 11 bases unmatched. This CDR3 has 18 residues. The germline CDR1 and CDR2 sequences are SGHTA and FQGTGA. This record belongs to a study of blood T cells in healthy people across ages. Study overall: Per two T cells, about one barcoded beta molecule was captured through template switching. General study findings and limits: Per million T cells, the diversity of TCR beta decreased roughly linearly as age advanced.

The chain uses TRBV7-3 and TRBJ2-3, with TRBD2 matching over 8 bases. This clonotype was obtained from an older woman in good health. The sample was blood. CDR3 sequence (DNA): TGTGCCAGCAGCTTGGCCAACTGGCGGGAGGCTAGCACAGATACGCAGTATTTT. It encodes CASSLANWREASTDTQYF.